The T cell receptor beta chain under discussion was sequenced for a study of cytomegalovirus exposure and HLA in healthy donors. Whole-study results and caveats: It was reportedly the case that the classifier diagnosed cytomegalovirus status with high specificity and sensitivity. In an earlier analysis, in 587 donors, most V segments appeared productive either ~90% or ~30% of the time. Using a false discovery rate of 0.05, a later analysis showed that roughly 16,000 TCR beta sequences were associated with HLA alleles.

Trimming took 5 bases from V and 0 from J; bases not matched to a gene: 4. CDR3 size: 16 residues. From germline, CDR1 is MGHDK and CDR2 SYGVNS. Points on this clone: Its antigen is unidentified.

The PCR employed 60 Vbeta primers together with 13 Jbeta primers. Produced via immunoSEQ multiplex PCR; TCRdb's table is partial and in-frame only. In the table there are about 250,000 clones, around 80% of which are singletons. Sequenced material: PBMCs. J is TRBJ2-6 and V is TRBV25-1; TRBD1 matches 7 bases. The source of this sequence is a girl aged 2-10 years in good health and CMV-seronegative. This chain's CDR3 is CASSRDSGSGANVLTF. Written as DNA, the CDR3 is TGTGCCAGCAGTCGGGACAGCGGCTCTGGGGCCAACGTCCTGACTTTC.